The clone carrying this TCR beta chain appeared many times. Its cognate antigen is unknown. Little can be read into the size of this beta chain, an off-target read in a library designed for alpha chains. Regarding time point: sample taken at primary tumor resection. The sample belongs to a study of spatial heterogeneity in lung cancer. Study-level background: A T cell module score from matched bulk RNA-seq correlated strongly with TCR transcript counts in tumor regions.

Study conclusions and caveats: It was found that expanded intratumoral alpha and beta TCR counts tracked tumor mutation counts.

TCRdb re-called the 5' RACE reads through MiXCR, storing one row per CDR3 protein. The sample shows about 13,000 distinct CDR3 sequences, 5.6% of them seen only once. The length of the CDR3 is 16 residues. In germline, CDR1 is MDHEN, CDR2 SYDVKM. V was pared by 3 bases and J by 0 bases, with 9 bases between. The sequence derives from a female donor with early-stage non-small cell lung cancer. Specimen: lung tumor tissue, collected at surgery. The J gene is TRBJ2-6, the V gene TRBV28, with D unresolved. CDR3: CASSFGRYSGANVLTF. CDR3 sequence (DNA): TGTGCCAGCAGTTTCGGCAGGTACTCTGGGGCCAACGTCCTGACTTTC.